The present T cell receptor beta chain was sequenced within a study of early T cells in non-severe SARS-CoV-2 infection. The CDR3 contains 14 residues. Trimming took 4 bases from V and 5 from J, leaving 11 bases between them. In germline, CDR1 is LGHDT, CDR2 YNNKEL (reference sequence). TCRdb called the 5' RACE reads again in MiXCR, with one record for every CDR3 protein. The data show approximately 52,000 distinct CDR3 sequences, with approximately 15% seen just once and 9% to 10% held by the top ten. The sample consisted of whole blood, taken at baseline. This clonotype was obtained from an adult who was a healthcare worker with PCR-confirmed SARS-CoV-2 infection or an uninfected control (not recorded which). The chain links TRBV3-1 to TRBJ2-2; the D is unclear. CDR3 region: CASSLGSRTGELFF. CDR3 DNA sequence: TGTGCCAGCAGCCTGGGCAGCCGGACCGGGGAGCTGTTTTTT.